These 23 T cell receptor beta chains originate from one sample sequenced in a study of cytomegalovirus exposure and HLA in healthy donors. PCR amplification relied on 60 Vbeta primers (plus 13 Jbeta primers). Some clones are missing from TCRdb's copy, which holds only in-frame ones; the method was immunoSEQ multiplex PCR. This sample has fewer than 140,000 clones; about 75% occur once, and the top ten carry around 2.8%. The sample consisted of PBMCs. The receptors here all came from a male donor in good health and CMV-seropositive.

The genes are TRBV7-2 and TRBJ2-5, with 10 bases aligning to TRBD1. The CDR3 is 14 residues long. With V trimmed by 5 bases and J by 5 bases, 5 bases remained unmatched. Germline lookup yields CDR1 SGHTA and CDR2 FQGNSA. CDR3 in DNA: TGTGCCAGCAGCCCGGACAGGGGGAGGGAGACCCAGTACTTC. It translates to CASSPDRGRETQYF.

This clone was seen just once. The chain combines TRBV5-1 with TRBJ1-5, with D possibly being TRBD1 (5 bases). This CDR3 has 14 residues. Trimming stripped 4 bases from V and 5 bases from J, with 13 bases between. The germline V gene has CDR1 SGHRS and CDR2 YFSETQ. This CDR3 reads CASSAQGGDQPQHF. In DNA, the CDR3 is TGCGCCAGCAGCGCCCAGGGTGGGGATCAGCCCCAGCATTTT.

This sequence joins TRBV4-1 and TRBJ2-1; TRBD1 matches at 9 bases. This CDR3 has 13 residues. Trimming at V came to 3 bases and at J to 15 bases, leaving 9 bases not matched to a gene. Germline CDR1 MGHRA, CDR2 YSYEKL. The CDR3 DNA is TGCGCCAGCAGCCAGCTACGGACAGGGGAACGGTTCTTC. Protein sequence: CASSQLRTGERFF.

The V call is TRBV4-3, the J call TRBJ2-2; TRBD2 matches 13 bases. The CDR3 spans 17 residues. The junction had 6 bases not matched to a gene; V was cut back by 8 bases and J by 0 bases. Germline V CDR1 and CDR2: LGHNA, YSLEER. In DNA, the CDR3 is TGCGCCAGCTCAATGGGACTAGCGGGATCGAACACCGGGGAGCTGTTTTTT. Translated, it gives CASSMGLAGSNTGELFF.

This clone was recorded a few times. This rearrangement joins TRBV7-9 to TRBJ1-5, with D uncertain. V lost 1 base and J 1 base, leaving 8 bases between the germline ends. CDR3 size: 15 residues. CDR1 SEHNR and CDR2 FQNEAQ come from the germline V gene (reference sequence). In nucleotides, the CDR3 is TGTGCCAGCAGCTTAGTAGCGGGGAGCAATCAGCCCCAGCATTTT. Translation: CASSLVAGSNQPQHF.

The chain uses TRBV30 and TRBJ2-7; possible D gene TRBD2, 6 bases. The CDR3 runs to 14 residues. Germline CDR1 reads GTSNPN; CDR2 reads SVGIG (reference sequence). Trimming shortened V by 1 base and J by 0 bases, and 10 bases separated the two germline ends. This chain's CDR3 is CAWSGGLVSYEQYF. DNA of the CDR3: TGTGCCTGGAGTGGGGGACTGGTCTCCTACGAGCAGTACTTC.

The chain uses TRBV11-2 and TRBJ1-1, with TRBD1 identical over 7 bases. The CDR3 contains 15 residues. The V gene end was trimmed by 1 base and the J gene end by 0 bases; junction bases not matched to a gene: 2. CDR1 and CDR2 (germline): SGHAT, FQNNGV. This CDR3 is CASSLAGQMNTEAFF. The CDR3 region has the DNA TGTGCCAGCAGCTTAGCGGGACAGATGAACACTGAAGCTTTCTTT.

This clone came up a few times. V usage is TRBV5-4 and J usage is TRBJ2-7; D uncertain. CDR3 size: 13 residues. V lost 4 bases and J lost 2, with 10 bases in between. CDR1 is SGHNT and CDR2 is YYREEE in the germline V gene (reference sequence). CDR3 nucleotides: TGTGCCAGCAGCATGCGACAAACCTACGAGCAGTACTTC. It codes for CASSMRQTYEQYF.

The rearrangement uses TRBV30 and TRBJ2-1, with 13 bases lining up with TRBD2. The germline V gene has CDR1 GTSNPN and CDR2 SVGIG (reference sequence). This CDR3 is 15 amino acids long. Trimming cost V 5 bases and J 10 bases; bases outside gene matches: 11. In nucleotides, the CDR3 is TGTGCCTGGGACCTTACTAGCGGGAGGGGTGGAGAGCAGTTCTTC. Encoded protein: CAWDLTSGRGGEQFF.

This chain uses TRBV2 with TRBJ2-3; 8 positions agree with TRBD1. The CDR3 runs to 14 residues. The J segment lost 2 bases and the V segment lost 6 bases, leaving 4 bases of the junction unmatched. Germline CDR1 reads SNHLY; CDR2 reads FYNNEI. CDR3 sequence reads: CASRRTGPTDTQYF. Written as DNA, the CDR3 is TGTGCCAGCAGACGGACAGGGCCCACAGATACGCAGTATTTT.

The chain employs TRBV29-1 and TRBJ1-1, with a possible D match to TRBD1 (5 bases). Germline CDR1 is SQVTM and CDR2 is ANQGSEA. The CDR3 consists of 14 residues. The V gene lost 5 bases and the J gene lost 0 bases, with 13 bases spanning the gap. The CDR3 nucleotides read TGCAGCGTTCACCTGGACAATTTGAACACTGAAGCTTTCTTT. Encoded protein: CSVHLDNLNTEAFF.

The chain has TRBV9 and TRBJ2-5; possible D gene TRBD1, 5 bases. The CDR3 spans 13 residues. Deletions cut 0 bases from V and 5 bases from J, with 8 bases between. CDR1 and CDR2 (germline): SGDLS, YYNGEE. The CDR3 here is CASSVVPGETQYF. The CDR3 nucleotides read TGTGCCAGCAGCGTAGTCCCAGGGGAGACCCAGTACTTC.

The chain is built from TRBV21-1 and TRBJ2-7; no DNA check was done on the table's D call, TRBD1. TRBV21-1 is listed as a pseudogene. This CDR3 contains 16 residues. In DNA form, the CDR3 reads TGTGCCAGCAGCTTGATGGACAGGGGGTTCTCCTACGAGCAGTACTTC. Amino acid sequence: CASSLMDRGFSYEQYF.

V usage is TRBV6-6 and J usage is TRBJ2-2; 10 nucleotides line up with TRBD1. Trimming took 6 bases from V and 6 from J; bases not matched to a gene: 10. Germline values: CDR1 MNHNY, CDR2 SVGAGI (reference sequence). The CDR3 spans 16 residues. The CDR3 DNA is TGTGCCAGCAGGATCCGCCGGGACAGGGGCGCCGGGGAGCTGTTTTTT. It is translated as CASRIRRDRGAGELFF.

This chain joins TRBV15 and TRBJ2-7; perhaps TRBD2 as D (5 bases). The CDR3 is made up of 13 amino acids. V lost 9 bases and J lost 2, with 14 bases in between. Germline V gives CDR1 LNHNV, CDR2 YYDKDF (reference sequence). CDR3 DNA: TGTGCCACGGAGGAGAGCGGAACCTACGAGCAGTACTTC. Amino acids: CATEESGTYEQYF. The full variable domain, its missing parts supplied by reference TRBV15 and TRBJ2-7, is DAMVIQNPRYQVTQFGKPVTLSCSQTLNHNVMYWYQQKSSQAPKLLFHYYDKDFNNEADTPDNFQSRRPNTSFCFLDIRSPGLGDTAMYLCATEESGTYEQYFGPGTRLTVT.

This sequence joins TRBV28 and TRBJ1-2, with D perhaps TRBD1 (5 bases). Germline V gene data show CDR1 as MDHEN and CDR2 as SYDVKM. The CDR3 loop spans 11 amino acids. Trimming left V 6 bases short and J 8 bases short, with 10 bases between. CDR3 amino acids: CASRLYRGYTF. The CDR3 DNA reads TGTGCCAGCAGACTTTACAGGGGCTACACCTTC.

The gene calls are TRBV5-1 and TRBJ1-6; D perhaps matches TRBD1 (5 bases). The CDR3 loop spans 15 amino acids. Trimming took off 0 bases at V and 9 bases at J, with 13 bases between the two ends. Per the germline V gene, CDR1 is SGHRS and CDR2 is YFSETQ. Here the CDR3 DNA reads TGCGCCAGCAGCTTGGGAGACAGTTTAGGTTCACCCCTCCACTTT. It is translated as CASSLGDSLGSPLHF.

This CDR3 is CAWSGIKTGTEQYF. The CDR3 DNA is TGTGCCTGGAGCGGAATAAAAACAGGGACCGAGCAGTACTTC. The chain couples TRBV30 to TRBJ2-7; TRBD1 might be the D (6 bases). CDR1 is GTSNPN, CDR2 SVGIG, per germline (reference sequence). V lost 3 bases and J 6 bases, leaving 18 bases between the germline ends. The CDR3 loop spans 14 amino acids.

This clone appeared a few times. V gene TRBV4-1 combines with J gene TRBJ1-5, with D possibly being TRBD1 (6 bases). Germline V CDR1 and CDR2: MGHRA, YSYEKL. The CDR3 has 12 amino acids. V gave up 4 bases and J gave up 13 bases, with 14 bases separating them. The CDR3 bases are TGCGCCAGCAGCCCTATCGGGGGGCGACAGCATTTT. Amino acid sequence: CASSPIGGRQHF.

Worth noting for this clone: One end of the junction varies from germline; a read error may be responsible. V is TRBV7-9 and J is TRBJ2-7; D is undetermined. This CDR3 spans 14 amino acids. Germline CDR1 SEHNR, CDR2 FQNEAQ (reference sequence). Here the CDR3 reads CSSSYSTSSYEQYF. As DNA, the CDR3 is TGTTCCAGCAGCTACTCAACGTCCTCCTACGAGCAGTACTTC.

The chain carries TRBV19 and TRBJ1-5, with D possibly TRBD1 on 5 matching bases. CDR1 and CDR2 from the germline V gene are LNHDA and SQIVND (reference sequence). The CDR3 consists of 14 residues. V lost 8 bases to trimming and J lost 0 bases, with 11 bases between them. Here the CDR3 reads CASRQKGSNQPQHF. The DNA of the CDR3 is TGTGCCAGTCGACAGAAGGGTAGCAATCAGCCCCAGCATTTT.

This sequence joins TRBV11-3 and TRBJ2-2, with 7 bases identical to TRBD2. Losses at the gene ends were 5 bases for V and 1 base for J; bases not matched to a gene: 7. In germline, CDR1 is SGHNT, CDR2 YENEEA. This CDR3 is built from 16 residues. This chain's CDR3 is CASSLPTSRNTGELFF. The CDR3 region has the DNA TGTGCCAGCAGCCTACCGACTAGCCGGAACACCGGGGAGCTGTTTTTT. Looking up the rest from reference TRBV11-3 and TRBJ2-2 gives the full variable domain: EAGVVQSPRYKIIEKKQPVAFWCNPISGHNTLYWYLQNLGQGPELLIRYENEEAVDDSQLPKDRFSAERLKGVDSTLKIQPAELGDSAVYLCASSLPTSRNTGELFFGEGSRLTVL.

The chain uses TRBV28 and TRBJ1-3, with unresolved D. The ends were cut back, 8 bases at V and 0 bases at J, with 11 bases in the middle. The length of the CDR3 is 14 residues. Germline values: CDR1 MDHEN, CDR2 SYDVKM. CDR3 sequence: CASGRTSSGNTIYF. CDR3 DNA sequence: TGTGCCAGCGGGAGGACCAGCTCTGGAAACACCATATATTTT. Variable domain in full (rest from reference TRBV28 and TRBJ1-3): DVKVTQSSRYLVKRTGEKVFLECVQDMDHENMFWYRQDPGLGLRLIYFSYDVKMKEKGDIPEGYSVSREKKERFSLILESASTNQTSMYLCASGRTSSGNTIYFGEGSWLTVV.